The 10 T cell receptor beta chains in this list originate from one sample, sequenced in a study of blood T cells in healthy people across ages. The authors ran a second PCR of about 6 to 11 cycles using a sample-barcoded 5' primer and a J-beta primer mix. Each CDR3 protein gets one entry after TCRdb re-called the 5' RACE reads with MiXCR. The sample has 850,000 to 1,000,000 distinct CDR3 sequences, about 48% seen once; the top ten hold roughly 12%. Sequenced material: blood. The receptor set was obtained from a man aged 30 to 45 in good health.

This chain uses TRBV24-1 with TRBJ2-1; 9 nucleotides align to TRBD2. Trimming removed 3 bases from V and 0 bases from J; junction bases left unmatched: 5. This CDR3 has 17 amino acids. In germline, CDR1 is KGHDR, CDR2 SFDVKD. The CDR3 DNA reads as TGTGCCACCAGTGATCGCATTAGCGGGAGCTCCTACAATGAGCAGTTCTTC. It codes for CATSDRISGSSYNEQFF.

This clonotype was detected ten times or more. The chain joins TRBV11-3 to TRBJ2-3, with D possibly TRBD2 on 6 matching bases. This CDR3 has 17 residues. Trimming took 1 base from V and 1 from J, leaving 15 bases between them. Germline V gene lookup returns CDR1 SGHNT and CDR2 YENEEA. The CDR3 spells CASSLVEGTVGTDTQYF. The CDR3 bases are TGTGCCAGCAGCTTAGTCGAAGGGACTGTCGGCACAGATACGCAGTATTTT.

The chain couples TRBV3-1 to TRBJ1-1; D is uncertain. With 1 base removed from V and 4 bases from J, the gap between germline ends came to 10 bases. Germline V CDR1 and CDR2: LGHDT, YNNKEL (reference sequence). This CDR3 has 14 amino acids. As DNA, the CDR3 is TGTGCCAGCAGCCAAGGCCCTGAAGGCACTGAAGCTTTCTTT. It is translated as CASSQGPEGTEAFF. The variable domain in full, completed from reference TRBV3-1 and TRBJ1-1, reads DTAVSQTPKYLVTQMGNDKSIKCEQNLGHDTMYWYKQDSKKFLKIMFSYNNKELIINETVPNRFSPKSPDKAHLNLHINSLELGDSAVYFCASSQGPEGTEAFFGQGTRLTVV.

This rearrangement joins TRBV7-9 to TRBJ2-3; D ambiguous. The germline gives CDR1 SEHNR, CDR2 FQNEAQ (reference sequence). V lost 5 bases and J lost 2, with 14 bases in between. This CDR3 has 15 residues. DNA for the CDR3: TGTGCCAGCAGCAATGAACTACAAACCACAGATACGCAGTATTTT. Amino acid sequence: CASSNELQTTDTQYF. The complete variable domain, with remaining parts taken from reference TRBV7-9 and TRBJ2-3, reads DTGVSQNPRHKITKRGQNVTFRCDPISEHNRLYWYRQTLGQGPEFLTYFQNEAQLEKSRLLSDRFSAERPKGSFSTLEIQRTEQGDSAMYLCASSNELQTTDTQYFGPGTRLTVL.

In this sample, this clonotype turned up a few times. The chain joins TRBV20-1 to TRBJ2-1; 11 bases map to TRBD2. CDR1 DFQATT and CDR2 SNEGSKA come from the germline V gene (reference sequence). The CDR3 totals 15 residues. V trimming: 6 bases; J trimming: 4 bases; junction bases outside the gene matches: 8. This CDR3 reads CSALLAGVSYNEQFF. In DNA form, the CDR3 reads TGCAGTGCCTTACTAGCGGGGGTGTCATACAATGAGCAGTTCTTC.

As to this clonotype: A much larger clone lies a single base off, so this may be a read error. The V and J genes are TRBV6-2 or TRBV6-3 and TRBJ2-2, with TRBD2 matching over 7 bases. Germline loops: CDR1 MNHEY, CDR2 SVGEGT. This CDR3 comprises 15 residues. CDR3 bases: TGTGCCAGCAGTGACCTAGCGGTAAACACCGAGGAGCTGTTTTTT. The encoded protein is CASSDLAVNTEELFF.

The CDR3: CSVTAGGDEQYF. The CDR3 bases are TGCAGCGTCACCGCCGGTGGGGATGAGCAGTACTTC. The rearrangement links TRBV29-1 to TRBJ2-5; no clear D gene. CDR1 is SQVTM, CDR2 ANQGSEA, per germline. This CDR3 is 12 amino acids long. V lost 6 bases to trimming and J lost 11 bases, with 19 bases between them.

The chain combines TRBV7-2 with TRBJ2-3, with D possibly being TRBD2 (6 bases). CDR3 size: 15 residues. V was cut by 5 bases and J by 0 bases, with 12 bases left in between. Germline CDR1 is SGHTA and CDR2 is FQGNSA. As DNA, the CDR3 is TGTGCCAGCAGCGCCCTAGCGTATAGCACAGATACGCAGTATTTT. This translates into CASSALAYSTDTQYF.

About this clonotype: Germline is not matched at one junction end, which may reflect a read error. The chain combines TRBV27 with TRBJ2-3; 11 bases align to TRBD2. CDR3 size: 15 residues. Germline V gene lookup returns CDR1 MNHEY and CDR2 SMNVEV (reference sequence). The CDR3 DNA sequence: TGTGCCAGCAGCTTACCGGGACTAGCGGTGGATACGCGGTATTTT. Its protein is CASSLPGLAVDTRYF.

This clonotype was seen a single time. The CDR3 reads CSVDSAGVDEQFF. The CDR3 region has the DNA TGCAGCGTTGATAGTGCCGGGGTCGATGAGCAGTTCTTC. This chain links TRBV29-1 with TRBJ2-1; perhaps TRBD2 as D (5 bases). This CDR3 is 13 amino acids long. The V and J ends lost 3 bases and 8 bases respectively, with 14 bases between them. Germline V gene sequence: CDR1 SQVTM, CDR2 ANQGSEA.